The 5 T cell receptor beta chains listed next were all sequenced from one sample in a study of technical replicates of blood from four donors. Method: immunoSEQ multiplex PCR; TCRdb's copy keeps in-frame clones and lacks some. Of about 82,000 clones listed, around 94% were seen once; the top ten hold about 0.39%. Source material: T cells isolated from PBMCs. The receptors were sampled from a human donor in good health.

The chain's CDR3 is CASSYSSGRGDEQYF. CDR3 nucleotide sequence: TGTGCCAGCAGTTACTCGAGCGGCAGGGGTGACGAGCAGTACTTC. The chain is built from TRBV6-6 and TRBJ2-7, with a tentative D call TRBD1 (6 bases). V lost 0 bases to trimming and J lost 5 bases, with 14 bases between them. Germline V gives CDR1 MNHNY, CDR2 SVGAGI (reference sequence). The CDR3 has 15 amino acids.

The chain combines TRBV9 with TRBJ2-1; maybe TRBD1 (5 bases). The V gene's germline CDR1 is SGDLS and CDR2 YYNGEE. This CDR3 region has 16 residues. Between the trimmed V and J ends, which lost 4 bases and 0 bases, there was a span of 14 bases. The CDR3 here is CASSPQGEISYNEQFF. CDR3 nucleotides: TGTGCCAGCAGCCCCCAGGGCGAGATCTCCTACAATGAGCAGTTCTTC.

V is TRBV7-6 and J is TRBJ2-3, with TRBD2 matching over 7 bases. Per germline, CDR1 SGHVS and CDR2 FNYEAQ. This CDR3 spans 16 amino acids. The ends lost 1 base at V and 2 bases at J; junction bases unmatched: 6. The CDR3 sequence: CASSLGSGGYTDTQYF. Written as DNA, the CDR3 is TGTGCCAGCAGCTTAGGGTCGGGAGGTTACACAGATACGCAGTATTTT.

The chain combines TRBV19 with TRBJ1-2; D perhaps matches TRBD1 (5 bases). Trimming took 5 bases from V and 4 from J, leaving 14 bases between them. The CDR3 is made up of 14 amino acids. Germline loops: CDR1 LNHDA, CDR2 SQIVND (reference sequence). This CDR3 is CASSPRQFGYGYTF. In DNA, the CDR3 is TGTGCCAGTAGTCCAAGACAGTTCGGCTATGGCTACACCTTC.

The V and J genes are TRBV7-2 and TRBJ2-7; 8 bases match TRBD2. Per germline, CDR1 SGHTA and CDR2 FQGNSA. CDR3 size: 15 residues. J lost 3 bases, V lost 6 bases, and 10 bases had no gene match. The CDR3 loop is CASSAGVAGSYEQYF. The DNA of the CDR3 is TGTGCCAGCAGTGCTGGGGTAGCGGGAAGCTACGAGCAGTACTTC.